This T cell receptor (beta chain) was sequenced for a study of T cells expressing NK-cell markers. Germline V CDR1 and CDR2: ENHRY, SYGVKD. This CDR3 region has 13 residues. TCRdb reanalyzed the 5' RACE reads and collapses them to one entry per CDR3 protein, without DNA. This specimen shows 500,000 to 600,000 distinct CDR3 sequences; the ten leading clones hold under 4.5%. The sequencing input was blood T cells: a sorted CD56 or NKG2C T cell subset, CD4+ or CD8+ T cells, or bulk PBMC T cells (not recorded which). The TCR sequence derives from a man younger than 35 in good health. This chain links TRBV10-3 with TRBJ2-3; absent DNA, TCRdb's TRBD2 call cannot be checked. The chain's CDR3 is CATTEVSTDTQYF.